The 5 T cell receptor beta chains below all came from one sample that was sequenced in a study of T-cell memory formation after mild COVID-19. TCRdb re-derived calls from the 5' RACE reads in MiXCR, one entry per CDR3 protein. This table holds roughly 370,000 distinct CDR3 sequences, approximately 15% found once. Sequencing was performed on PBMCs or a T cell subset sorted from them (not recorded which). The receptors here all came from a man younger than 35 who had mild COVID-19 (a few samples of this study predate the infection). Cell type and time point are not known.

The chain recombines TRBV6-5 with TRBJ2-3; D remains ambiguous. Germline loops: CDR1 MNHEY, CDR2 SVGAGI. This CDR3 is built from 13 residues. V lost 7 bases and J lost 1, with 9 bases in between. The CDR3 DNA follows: TGTGCCAGCATCACGCCGGGCACAGATACGCAGTATTTT. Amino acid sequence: CASITPGTDTQYF.

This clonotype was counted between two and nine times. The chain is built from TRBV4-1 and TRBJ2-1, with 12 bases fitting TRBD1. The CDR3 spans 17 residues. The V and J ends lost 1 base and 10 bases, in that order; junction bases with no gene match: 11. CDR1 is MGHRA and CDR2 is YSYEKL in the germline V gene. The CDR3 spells CASSQGQGQGALGEQFF. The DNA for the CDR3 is TGCGCCAGCAGCCAAGGACAGGGACAGGGGGCCCTAGGGGAGCAGTTCTTC.

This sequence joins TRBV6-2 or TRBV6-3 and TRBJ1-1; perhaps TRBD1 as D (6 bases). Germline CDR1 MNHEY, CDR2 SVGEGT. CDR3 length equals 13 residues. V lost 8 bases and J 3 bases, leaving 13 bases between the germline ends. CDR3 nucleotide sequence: TGTGCCAGCCTTGAGACAGGTTACACTGAAGCTTTCTTT. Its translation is CASLETGYTEAFF.

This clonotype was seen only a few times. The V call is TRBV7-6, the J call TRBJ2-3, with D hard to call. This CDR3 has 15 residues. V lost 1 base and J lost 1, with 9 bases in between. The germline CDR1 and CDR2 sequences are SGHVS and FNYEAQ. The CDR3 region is CASSLGVTGTDTQYF. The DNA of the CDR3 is TGTGCCAGCAGCTTAGGGGTGACGGGCACAGATACGCAGTATTTT.

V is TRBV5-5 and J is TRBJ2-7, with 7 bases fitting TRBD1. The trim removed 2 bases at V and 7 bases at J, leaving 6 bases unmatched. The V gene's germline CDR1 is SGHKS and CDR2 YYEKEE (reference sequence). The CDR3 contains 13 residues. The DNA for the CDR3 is TGTGCCAGCAGCTTCACAGGGGTGAGGGAGCAGTACGTC. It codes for CASSFTGVREQYV.